This entry features one TCR beta chain sequence. Its antigen remains unidentified. The run used an Illumina HiSeq 2000. The TCR beta cDNA libraries were made using 5'RACE template switching, a step that added both a universal primer site and unique molecular identifiers. cDNA synthesis was primed from the TCR beta constant segment, followed by two successive PCR amplification steps. The study's own analysis went as follows. Reads were demultiplexed and grouped by UMI with MIGEC, and clonotypes were assembled and quantified with MiTCR. To exclude erroneous sequences, only TCR cDNA sequences supported by at least two reads were retained. The tcR package was used for downstream repertoire analysis, and clonotypes were matched across fractions by CDR3 nucleotide sequence plus V segment. VDJmatch was used to annotate antigen specificity against VDJdb, with one amino acid substitution in CDR3 permitted. TCRdb reprocessed the reads; each CDR3 protein sequence makes one entry, and DNA is unavailable. The V and J calls and clone size are TCRdb's, not the authors'. The table for this sample records fewer than 400,000 distinct CDR3 sequences. In total, the top ten clones hold roughly 5.2% of the sample.

To determine HCMV serostatus, a commercial ELISA kit was used to detect HCMV-specific IgG in serum. Peripheral blood mononuclear cells were isolated from blood by Ficoll density gradient centrifugation. Per the germline V gene, MNHNS is the CDR1 and SASEGT is the CDR2. The CDR3, from cysteine to phenylalanine, totals 17 residues. The record lacks a DNA sequence. These data belong to a study of T cells expressing NK-cell markers (dated by TCRdb to the early 2020s). About the full investigation: In sorted CD3+CD56+NKG2C+, CD3+CD56+NKG2C- and CD3+CD56-NKG2C+ T-cell subsets from several donors, TCR beta-chain repertoires were profiled. Seven of the eight sequenced donors were HCMV-seropositive and one was HCMV-seronegative. The study sequenced eight donors, all healthy volunteers chosen at random: three men and five women. The libraries were sequenced on Illumina HiSeq 2000/2500, MiSeq or NextSeq, producing 2 x 150 bp reads. Overall study results and their limits: Those dominant clonotypes were again the most abundant among CD3+CD56-NKG2C+ cells in a few donors, at about 25-65%. Whether the expanded NKG2C-expressing T cell clones were specific for HCMV antigens remained unclear. In a handful of donors, the dominant CD3+CD56+NKG2C+ clonotypes were among the top 10 CD8+ clonotypes and accounted for about 1.0-7.5% of CD8+ T cells.

Sequenced input: blood T cells: a sorted CD56 or NKG2C T cell subset, CD4+ or CD8+ T cells, or bulk PBMC T cells (not recorded which). The V gene is TRBV6-1 and the J gene is TRBJ2-6. This clonotype was sampled from a man aged 18 to 69 in good health. Here the CDR3 is given as CASSEDRFRSGANVLTF.